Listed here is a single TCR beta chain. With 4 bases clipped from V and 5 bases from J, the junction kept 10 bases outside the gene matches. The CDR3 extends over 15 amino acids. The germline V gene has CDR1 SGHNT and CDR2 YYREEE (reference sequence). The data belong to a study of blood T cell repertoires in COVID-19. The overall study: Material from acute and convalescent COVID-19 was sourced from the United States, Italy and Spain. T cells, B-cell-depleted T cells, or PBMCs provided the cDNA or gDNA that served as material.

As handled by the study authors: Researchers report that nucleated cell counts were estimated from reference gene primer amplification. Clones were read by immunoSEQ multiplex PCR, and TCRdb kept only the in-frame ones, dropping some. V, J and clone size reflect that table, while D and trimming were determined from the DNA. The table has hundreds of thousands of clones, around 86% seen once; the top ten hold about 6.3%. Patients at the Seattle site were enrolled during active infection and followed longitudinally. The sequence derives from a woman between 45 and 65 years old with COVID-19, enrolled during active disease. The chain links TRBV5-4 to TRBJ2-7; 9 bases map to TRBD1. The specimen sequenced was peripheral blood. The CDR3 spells CASSGSGTGFHEQYF. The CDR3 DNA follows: TGTGCCAGCAGCGGCTCCGGGACAGGGTTCCACGAGCAGTACTTC.